This T cell receptor (beta chain) was recovered during a study of T cells after posttransplantation cyclophosphamide. Findings and limits, study-wide: TRB overlap between skin or GI tissue T cells and blood was limited. Later post-transplant blood repertoires were often dominated by donor CD8+ memory clones. TRB clonality was highly associated with recipient CMV seropositivity and reactivation.

Details on this clone: What it recognizes is unknown.

Busulfan-fludarabine conditioning, marrow transplant, and cyclophosphamide on days +3 and +4 were administered. Libraries were prepared by immunoSEQ multiplex PCR; TCRdb keeps only in-frame clonotypes and omits some of them. The table lists tens of thousands of clones, roughly 87% of them singletons, with 2% to 2.5% in the top ten. The source material was PBMCs, sampled around 60 days after allogeneic stem cell transplant with posttransplant cyclophosphamide. This receptor was identified in a male patient between 60 and 69 years old who received an allogeneic stem cell transplant from a related donor and was CMV-positive. The T cells may come from the graft donor.

CDR3 sequence reads: CASSDPDRPLSYTF. The CDR3 DNA follows: TGTGCCAGCAGTGACCCGGACAGGCCTCTTAGCTACACCTTC. This chain joins TRBV25-1 and TRBJ1-2, with TRBD1 matching 7 bases. With V trimmed by 3 bases and J by 9 bases, 10 bases remained unmatched. This CDR3 is built from 14 residues. CDR1 and CDR2 (germline): MGHDK, SYGVNS.